These T cell receptor beta chains were read from a single sample in a study of radiotherapy plus CTLA-4 blockade in lung cancer. TCRdb keeps only in-frame clones here, not all; method: immunoSEQ multiplex PCR. The table shows tens of thousands of clones, with over 75% occurring only once. Sequences were derived from peripheral blood, sampled from a patient treated with radiotherapy plus ipilimumab. These receptors were collected from a human donor with non-small cell lung cancer that progressed on radiotherapy plus ipilimumab. CDR3s leave out the opening cysteine and the closing phenylalanine or tryptophan. Fields, in order: clone size, V gene, J gene, CDR3 protein. Part of the rows lack a size; the others show once, few, many or a class for expanded clones.

once	TRBV7-2	TRBJ2-7	ASSPQMRPEQY
.	TRBV6-5	TRBJ2-7	ASRKSGQLYEQY
once	TRBV27	TRBJ1-2	ASSSRTGNGYGYT
.	TRBV7-9	TRBJ2-3	ASSPARGSGDTQY
.	TRBV2	TRBJ1-2	ASPDRDSNYGYT
.	TRBV12-5	TRBJ2-2	ASGLVPRGELF
.	TRBV7-9	TRBJ2-7	ASSLVDRHPVPYEQY
.	TRBV19	TRBJ2-7	ASDPGGQPYEQY
few	TRBV29-1	TRBJ2-2	SVKPQGAYAGELF
few	TRBV10-3	TRBJ1-1	AISDADRGTEAF
.	TRBV6-5	TRBJ1-1	ASSYGGQGKAEAF
once	TRBV9	TRBJ1-1	ASSSLGTEAF
.	TRBV5-1	TRBJ2-1	ASNEAYNEQF
once	TRBV13	TRBJ1-1	ASSLAGTGSGTEAF
.	TRBV18	TRBJ1-6	ASTTRGFENSPLH
.	TRBV7-3	TRBJ1-6	ASSLGQGEGSPLH
.	TRBV19	TRBJ1-4	ASSYGTGLFSNEKLF
.	TRBV25-1	TRBJ1-4	ASSDRGTATNEKLF
.	TRBV4-1	TRBJ2-2	ASSLGALSNTGELF
.	TRBV6-5	TRBJ2-1	ASWDFLDEQF